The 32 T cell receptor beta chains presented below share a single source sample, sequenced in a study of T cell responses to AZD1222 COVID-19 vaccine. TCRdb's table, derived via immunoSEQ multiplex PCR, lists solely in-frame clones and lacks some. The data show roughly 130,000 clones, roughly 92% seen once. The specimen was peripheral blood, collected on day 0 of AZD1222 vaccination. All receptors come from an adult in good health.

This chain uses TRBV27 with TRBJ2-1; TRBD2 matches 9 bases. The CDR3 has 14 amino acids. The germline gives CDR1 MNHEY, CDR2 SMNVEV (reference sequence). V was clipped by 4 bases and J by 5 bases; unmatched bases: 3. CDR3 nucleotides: TGTGCCAGCAGTTGGGCTAGCGGGAACAATGAGCAGTTCTTC. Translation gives CASSWASGNNEQFF.

The CDR3 spells CASSSNRGGNNVLTF. The CDR3 bases are TGTGCCAGCAGCTCAAATCGAGGTGGCAACAACGTCCTGACTTTC. V gene TRBV7-3 combines with J gene TRBJ2-6; D gene uncertain. Germline V gene data show CDR1 as SGHTA and CDR2 as FQGTGA. Trimming cost V 4 bases and J 9 bases, with 16 bases left between them. The CDR3 is 15 residues long.

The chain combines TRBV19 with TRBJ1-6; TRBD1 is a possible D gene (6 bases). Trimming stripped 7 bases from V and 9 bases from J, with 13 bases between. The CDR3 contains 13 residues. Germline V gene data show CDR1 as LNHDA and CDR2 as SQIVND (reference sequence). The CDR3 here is CASTPGASSPLHF. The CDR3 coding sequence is TGTGCCAGTACCCCAGGGGCTAGTTCACCCCTCCACTTT.

The CDR3 reads CASSRRWGLALIEQFF. CDR3 DNA: TGTGCCAGCTCACGCAGATGGGGACTAGCGTTAATTGAGCAGTTCTTC. The chain uses TRBV18 and TRBJ2-1, with 10 bases aligning to TRBD2. J lost 9 bases, V lost 4 bases, and 12 bases had no gene match. The CDR3 is 16 residues long. Germline-derived CDR1 and CDR2 are KGHSH and LQKENI.

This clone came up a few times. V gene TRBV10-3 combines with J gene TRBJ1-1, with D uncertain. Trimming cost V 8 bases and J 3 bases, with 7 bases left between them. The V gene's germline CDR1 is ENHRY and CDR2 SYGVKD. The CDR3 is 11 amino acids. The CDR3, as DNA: TGTGCCATCGGTCGGGACACTGAAGCTTTCTTT. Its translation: CAIGRDTEAFF.

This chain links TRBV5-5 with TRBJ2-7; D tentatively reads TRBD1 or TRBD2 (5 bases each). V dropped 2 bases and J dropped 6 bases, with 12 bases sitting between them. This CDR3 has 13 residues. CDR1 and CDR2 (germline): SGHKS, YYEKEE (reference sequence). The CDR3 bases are TGTGCCAGCAGCTTCGGCAGGGCGGGCGAGCAGTACGTC. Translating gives CASSFGRAGEQYV.

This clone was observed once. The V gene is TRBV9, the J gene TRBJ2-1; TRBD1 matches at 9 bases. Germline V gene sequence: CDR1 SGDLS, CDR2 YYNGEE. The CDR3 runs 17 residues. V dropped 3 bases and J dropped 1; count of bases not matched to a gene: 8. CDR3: CASSAMNGQGSYNEQFF. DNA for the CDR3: TGTGCCAGCAGCGCGATGAACGGACAGGGGTCCTACAATGAGCAGTTCTTC.

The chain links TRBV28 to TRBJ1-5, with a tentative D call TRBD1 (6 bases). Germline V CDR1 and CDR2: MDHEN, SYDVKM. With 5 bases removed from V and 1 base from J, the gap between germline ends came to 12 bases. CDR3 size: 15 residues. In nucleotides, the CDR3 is TGTGCCAGCAGTGCCGTAGACAGGAGCAATCAGCCCCAGCATTTT. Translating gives CASSAVDRSNQPQHF.

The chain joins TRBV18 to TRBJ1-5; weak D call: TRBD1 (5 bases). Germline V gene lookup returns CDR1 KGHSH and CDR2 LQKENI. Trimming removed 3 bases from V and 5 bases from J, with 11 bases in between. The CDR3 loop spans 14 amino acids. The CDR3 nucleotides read TGTGCCAGCTCACCGGGCGACAGCTATCAGCCCCAGCATTTT. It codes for CASSPGDSYQPQHF.

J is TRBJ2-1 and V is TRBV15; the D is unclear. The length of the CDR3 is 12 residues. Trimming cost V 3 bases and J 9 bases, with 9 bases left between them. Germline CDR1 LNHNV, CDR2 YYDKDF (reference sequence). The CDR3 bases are TGTGCCACCAGCAGCGCTTCGGGTGAGCAGTTCTTC. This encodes CATSSASGEQFF. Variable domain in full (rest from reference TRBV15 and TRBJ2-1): DAMVIQNPRYQVTQFGKPVTLSCSQTLNHNVMYWYQQKSSQAPKLLFHYYDKDFNNEADTPDNFQSRRPNTSFCFLDIRSPGLGDTAMYLCATSSASGEQFFGPGTRLTVL.

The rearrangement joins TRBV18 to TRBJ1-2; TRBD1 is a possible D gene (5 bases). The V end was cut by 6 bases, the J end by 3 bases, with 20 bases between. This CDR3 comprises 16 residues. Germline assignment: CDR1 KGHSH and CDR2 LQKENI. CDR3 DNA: TGTGCCAGCTCCAACGGGGCGGCGGCCGGGGACTATGGCTACACCTTC. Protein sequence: CASSNGAAAGDYGYTF.

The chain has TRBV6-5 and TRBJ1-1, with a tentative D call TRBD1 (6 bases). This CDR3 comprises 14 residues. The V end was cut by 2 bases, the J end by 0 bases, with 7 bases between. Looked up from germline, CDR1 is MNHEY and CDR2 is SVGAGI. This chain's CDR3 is CASSYNRVNTEAFF. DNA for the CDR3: TGTGCCAGCAGTTACAACAGGGTGAACACTGAAGCTTTCTTT.

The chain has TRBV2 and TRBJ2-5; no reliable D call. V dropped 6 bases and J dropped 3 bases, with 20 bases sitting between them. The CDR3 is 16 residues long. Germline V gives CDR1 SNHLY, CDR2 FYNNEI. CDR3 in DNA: TGTGCCAGCAGCGTGATTAGGGTGAGAAGAGAAGAGACCCAGTACTTC. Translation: CASSVIRVRREETQYF.

The CDR3, as DNA: TGCGCCAGCAGCCAGGGTTGGGTAGCGGGGCAGACCCAGTACTTC. Its protein is CASSQGWVAGQTQYF. The rearrangement joins TRBV4-3 to TRBJ2-5, with 8 bases lining up with TRBD2. CDR3 length: 15 residues. The ends lost 3 bases at V and 6 bases at J; junction bases unmatched: 9. The V gene's germline CDR1 is LGHNA and CDR2 YSLEER.

The CDR3 DNA sequence: TGTGCCAGCAGCCCCGGGACACAAGCGGCAGCTTTCTTT. Amino acid sequence: CASSPGTQAAAFF. The V call is TRBV12-3 or TRBV12-4, the J call TRBJ1-1; weak D call: TRBD1 (6 bases). This CDR3 has 13 residues. Deletions cut 6 bases from V and 10 bases from J, with 18 bases between.

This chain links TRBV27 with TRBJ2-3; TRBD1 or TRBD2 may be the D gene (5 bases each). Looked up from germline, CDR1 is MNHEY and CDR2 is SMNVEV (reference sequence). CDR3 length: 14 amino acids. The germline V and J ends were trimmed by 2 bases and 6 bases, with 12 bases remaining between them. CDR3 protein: CASSLDGARDTQYF. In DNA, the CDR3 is TGTGCCAGCAGTTTAGACGGGGCTAGGGATACGCAGTATTTT.

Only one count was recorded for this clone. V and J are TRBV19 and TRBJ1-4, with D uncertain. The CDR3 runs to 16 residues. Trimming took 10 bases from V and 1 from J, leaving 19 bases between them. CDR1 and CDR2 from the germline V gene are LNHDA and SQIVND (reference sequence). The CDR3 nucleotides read TGTGCCACCTCGGGCGGGGTGGAGGGAACTAATGAAAAACTGTTTTTT. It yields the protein CATSGGVEGTNEKLFF.

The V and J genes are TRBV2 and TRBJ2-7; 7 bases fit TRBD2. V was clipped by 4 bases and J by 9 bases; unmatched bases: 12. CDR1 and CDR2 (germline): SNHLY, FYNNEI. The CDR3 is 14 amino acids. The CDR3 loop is CASSARTRAAVQYF. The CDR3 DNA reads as TGTGCCAGCAGTGCACGGACTAGGGCTGCGGTGCAGTACTTC.

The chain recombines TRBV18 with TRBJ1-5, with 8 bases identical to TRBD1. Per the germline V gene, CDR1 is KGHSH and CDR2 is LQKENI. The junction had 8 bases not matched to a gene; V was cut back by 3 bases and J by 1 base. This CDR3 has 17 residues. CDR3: CASSPSGQGGSNQPQHF. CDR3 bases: TGTGCCAGCTCACCTTCCGGACAGGGTGGAAGCAATCAGCCCCAGCATTTT.

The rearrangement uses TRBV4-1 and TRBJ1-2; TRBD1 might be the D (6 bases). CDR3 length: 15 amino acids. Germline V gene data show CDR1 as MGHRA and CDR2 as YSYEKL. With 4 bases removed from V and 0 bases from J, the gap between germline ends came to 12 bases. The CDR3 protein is CASSPRQASNYGYTF. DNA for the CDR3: TGCGCCAGCAGCCCCCGACAGGCCTCTAACTATGGCTACACCTTC.

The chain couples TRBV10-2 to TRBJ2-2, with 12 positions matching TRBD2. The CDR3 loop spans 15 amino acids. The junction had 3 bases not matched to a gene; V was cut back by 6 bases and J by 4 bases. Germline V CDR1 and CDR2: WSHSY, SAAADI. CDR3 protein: CASRTSGGGTGELFF. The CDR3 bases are TGCGCCAGCAGGACTAGCGGGGGAGGCACCGGGGAGCTGTTTTTT.

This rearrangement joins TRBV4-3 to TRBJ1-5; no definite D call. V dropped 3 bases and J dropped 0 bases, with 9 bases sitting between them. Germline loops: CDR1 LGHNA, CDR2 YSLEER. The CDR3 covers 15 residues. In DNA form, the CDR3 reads TGCGCCAGCAGCCATCGAGTCTATAGCAATCAGCCCCAGCATTTT. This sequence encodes CASSHRVYSNQPQHF.

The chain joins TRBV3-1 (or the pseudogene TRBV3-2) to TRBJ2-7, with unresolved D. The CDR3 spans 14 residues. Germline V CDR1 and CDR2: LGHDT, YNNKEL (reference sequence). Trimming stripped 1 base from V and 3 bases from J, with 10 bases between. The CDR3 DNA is TGTGCCAGCAGCCAAGGTGATGAATTCTACGAGCAGTACTTC. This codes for CASSQGDEFYEQYF.

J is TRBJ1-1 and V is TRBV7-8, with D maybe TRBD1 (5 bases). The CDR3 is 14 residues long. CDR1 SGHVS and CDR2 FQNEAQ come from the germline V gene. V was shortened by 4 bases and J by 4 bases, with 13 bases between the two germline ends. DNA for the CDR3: TGTGCCAGCAGCTCGACAAAGGGGTCCACTGAAGCTTTCTTT. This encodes CASSSTKGSTEAFF.

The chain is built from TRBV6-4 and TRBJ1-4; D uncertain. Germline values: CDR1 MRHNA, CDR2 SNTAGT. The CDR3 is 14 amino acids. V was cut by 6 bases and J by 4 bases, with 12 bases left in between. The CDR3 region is CASSPRALNEKLFF. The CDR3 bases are TGTGCCAGCAGCCCAAGGGCGCTTAATGAAAAACTGTTTTTT.

CDR3 DNA sequence: TGTGCCTGGAGTGTACGGTGGGGGACGGGCAATCAGCCCCAGCATTTT. Protein: CAWSVRWGTGNQPQHF. The rearrangement uses TRBV30 and TRBJ1-5; TRBD1 might be the D (5 bases). CDR3 size: 16 residues. V lost 0 bases and J 2 bases, leaving 14 bases between the germline ends. Germline V gene lookup returns CDR1 GTSNPN and CDR2 SVGIG (reference sequence).

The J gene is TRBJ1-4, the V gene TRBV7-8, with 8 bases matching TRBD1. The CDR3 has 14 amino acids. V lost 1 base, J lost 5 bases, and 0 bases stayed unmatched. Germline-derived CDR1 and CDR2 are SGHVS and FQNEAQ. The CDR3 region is CASSLGTGNEKLFF. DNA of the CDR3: TGTGCCAGCAGCTTAGGGACAGGGAATGAAAAACTGTTTTTT.

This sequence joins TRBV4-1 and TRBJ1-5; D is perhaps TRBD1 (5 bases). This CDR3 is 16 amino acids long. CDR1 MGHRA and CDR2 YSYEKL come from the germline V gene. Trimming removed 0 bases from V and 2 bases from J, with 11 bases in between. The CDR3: CASSQDGGVGNQPQHF. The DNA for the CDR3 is TGCGCCAGCAGCCAAGATGGGGGGGTTGGCAATCAGCCCCAGCATTTT.

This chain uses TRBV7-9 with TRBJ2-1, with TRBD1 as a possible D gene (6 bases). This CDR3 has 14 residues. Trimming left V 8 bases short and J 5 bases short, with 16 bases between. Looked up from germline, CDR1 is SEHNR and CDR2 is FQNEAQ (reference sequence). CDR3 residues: CASVMKTGNNEQFF. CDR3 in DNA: TGTGCCAGCGTAATGAAGACAGGTAACAATGAGCAGTTCTTC. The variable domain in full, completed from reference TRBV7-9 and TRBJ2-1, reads DTGVSQNPRHKITKRGQNVTFRCDPISEHNRLYWYRQTLGQGPEFLTYFQNEAQLEKSRLLSDRFSAERPKGSFSTLEIQRTEQGDSAMYLCASVMKTGNNEQFFGPGTRLTVL.

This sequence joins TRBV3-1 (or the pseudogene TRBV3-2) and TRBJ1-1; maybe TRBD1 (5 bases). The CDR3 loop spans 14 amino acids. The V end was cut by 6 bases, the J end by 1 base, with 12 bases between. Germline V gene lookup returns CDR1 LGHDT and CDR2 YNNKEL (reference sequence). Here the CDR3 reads CASSPWGGNTEAFF. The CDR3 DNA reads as TGTGCCAGCAGTCCCTGGGGGGGGAACACTGAAGCTTTCTTT.

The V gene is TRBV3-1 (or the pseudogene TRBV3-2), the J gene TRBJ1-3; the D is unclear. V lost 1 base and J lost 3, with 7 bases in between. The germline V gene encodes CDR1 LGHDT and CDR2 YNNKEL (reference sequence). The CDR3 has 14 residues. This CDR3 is CASSQGGGGNTIYF. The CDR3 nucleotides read TGTGCCAGCAGCCAAGGGGGTGGTGGAAACACCATATATTTT.

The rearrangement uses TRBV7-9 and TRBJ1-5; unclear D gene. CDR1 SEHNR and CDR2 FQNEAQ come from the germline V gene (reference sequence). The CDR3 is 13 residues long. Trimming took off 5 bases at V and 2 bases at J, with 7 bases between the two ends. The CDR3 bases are TGTGCCAGCAGCCCACCGGGCAATCAGCCCCAGCATTTT. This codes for CASSPPGNQPQHF.